The entry that follows covers one T cell receptor beta chain sequence. Its antigen is not identified. TCRdb used MiXCR to reprocess the reads, holding one entry per CDR3 protein. The sample yields 55,000 to 65,000 distinct CDR3 sequences, 62% seen once. The sample belongs to a study of type 1 regulatory T cells. The CDR3 length is 12 residues. V shed 6 bases and J shed 6 bases, with 12 bases lying between them. Germline CDR1 DFQATT, CDR2 SNEGSKA (reference sequence). The rearrangement links TRBV20-1 to TRBJ1-5; perhaps TRBD1 as D (6 bases). This clonotype was obtained from a human donor in good health. What was sequenced was cultured non-Tr1 T cells, either the whole culture or a sorted T cell fraction (not recorded which). CDR3 nucleotide sequence: TGCAGTGCCCAAACAGGGACTCAGCCCCAGCATTTT. Translating gives CSAQTGTQPQHF.